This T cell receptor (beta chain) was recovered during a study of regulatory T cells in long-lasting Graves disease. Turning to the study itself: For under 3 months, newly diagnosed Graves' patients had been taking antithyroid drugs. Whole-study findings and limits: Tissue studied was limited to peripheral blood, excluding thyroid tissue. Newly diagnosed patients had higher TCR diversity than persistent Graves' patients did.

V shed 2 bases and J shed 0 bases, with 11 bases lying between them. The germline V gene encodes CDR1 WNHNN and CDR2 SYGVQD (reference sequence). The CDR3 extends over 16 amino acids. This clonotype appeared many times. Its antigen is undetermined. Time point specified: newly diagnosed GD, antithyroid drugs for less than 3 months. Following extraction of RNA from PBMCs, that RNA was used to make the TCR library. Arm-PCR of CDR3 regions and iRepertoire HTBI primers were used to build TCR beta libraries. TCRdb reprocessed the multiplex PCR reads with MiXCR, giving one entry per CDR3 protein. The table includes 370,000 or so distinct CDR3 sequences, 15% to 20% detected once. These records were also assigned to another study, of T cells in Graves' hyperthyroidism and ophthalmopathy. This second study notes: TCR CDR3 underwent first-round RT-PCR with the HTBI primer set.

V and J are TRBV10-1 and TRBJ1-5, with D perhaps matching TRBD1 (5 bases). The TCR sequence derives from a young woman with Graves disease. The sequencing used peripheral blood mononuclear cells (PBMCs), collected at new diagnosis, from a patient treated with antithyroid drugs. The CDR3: CASSEHGQNSNQPQHF. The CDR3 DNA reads TGCGCCAGCAGTGAGCACGGACAAAATAGCAATCAGCCCCAGCATTTT.